The clone carrying this T cell receptor (beta chain) has ten or more counts. Its antigen is unknown. Amplified TCR beta CDR3 regions came from RNA transcripts. A set of HTBI primers served as the primers for a first-round RT-PCR of the TCR CDR3. TCRdb ran MiXCR on the multiplex PCR reads and lists one entry per CDR3 protein. The sample has over 250,000 distinct CDR3 sequences; roughly 13% are singletons. Among ophthalmopathy patients, the Clinical Activity Score reached at least 3, the NOSPECS grade reached at least 4, and duration remained under 3 months. Each 10 ml fresh peripheral blood draw supplied the PBMCs. CDR3 length: 14 residues. The germline gives CDR1 ENHRY, CDR2 SYGVKD. J was trimmed by 2 bases and V by 9 bases; bases with no gene match: 9. The record originates from a study of T cells in Graves' hyperthyroidism and ophthalmopathy. Overall study findings and caveats: Most expanded thyroid clonotypes above 0.001 also appeared in blood. Ophthalmopathy and stable hyperthyroidism were told apart by a 13 V-J model.

This TCR was sampled from a woman in her forties with Graves' ophthalmopathy. The sample was blood. V is TRBV10-3 and J is TRBJ2-5; 7 positions agree with TRBD2. CDR3 bases: TGTGCCATTTCAAGCGGGACCACACAAGAGACCCAGTACTTC. Its translation: CAISSGTTQETQYF.